The rows below give T cell receptor beta chains drawn from one sample of a study of Ad26.COV2.S vaccination and SARS-CoV-2 variants. Method: immunoSEQ multiplex PCR; TCRdb's copy keeps in-frame clones and lacks some. The sample lists about 350,000 clones, more than 75% occurring once. Sample: peripheral blood, taken in a trial of Ad26.COV2.S vaccine versus placebo. The receptor set was obtained from a person between 18 and 59 years old who received the Ad26.COV2.S COVID-19 vaccine or a placebo. Both conserved end residues are part of each CDR3. Fields, in order: J gene, V gene, clone size, D gene, CDR3 protein, CDR3 DNA. D genes are given only for firm matches. Clone size is not always given. Where it is, it says once, few, many or a class for expanded clones.

TRBJ2-2 | TRBV24-1 | once | TRBD1 | CATSDLNQGEAGELFF | TGTGCCACCAGTGATTTGAACCAGGGGGAAGCCGGGGAGCTGTTTTTT
TRBJ2-3 | TRBV7-9 | . | . | CASSLPGGYTQYF | TGTGCCAGCAGCCTACCGGGCGGGTATACGCAGTATTTT
TRBJ2-2 | TRBV11-3 | . | . | CASSLDIAPANTGELFF | TGTGCCAGCAGCTTAGATATCGCACCGGCGAACACCGGGGAGCTGTTTTTT
TRBJ1-5 | TRBV7-8 | . | . | CASSLAGRGVNQPQHF | TGTGCCAGCAGCTTAGCGGGCAGGGGTGTAAATCAGCCCCAGCATTTT
TRBJ2-3 | TRBV5-1 | . | . | CASSFGTPFTDTQYF | TGCGCCAGCAGCTTCGGGACTCCTTTTACAGATACGCAGTATTTT
TRBJ2-7 | TRBV7-9 | . | . | CASSLGVGYEQYF | TGTGCCAGCAGCTTGGGTGTCGGCTACGAGCAGTACTTC
TRBJ2-5 | TRBV18 | . | . | CASSPGLAETQYF | TGTGCCAGCTCACCAGGGCTAGCGGAGACCCAGTACTTC
TRBJ1-6 | TRBV10-1 | . | TRBD1 | CASSELDRERSYNSPLHF | TGCGCCAGCAGTGAGCTCGACAGGGAGCGCTCCTATAATTCACCCCTCCACTTT
TRBJ1-3 | TRBV19 | . | TRBD1 | CASQGDRFFSGNTIYF | TGTGCCAGTCAGGGGGACAGGTTCTTTTCTGGAAACACCATATATTTT
TRBJ1-1 | TRBV5-4 | . | . | CASSLGQDTEAFF | TGTGCCAGCAGCTTGGGACAGGACACTGAAGCTTTCTTT
TRBJ1-1 | TRBV18 | . | . | CASSYRPGPRGTEAFF | TGTGCCAGCTCATATCGACCGGGTCCTAGGGGCACTGAAGCTTTCTTT
TRBJ2-5 | TRBV11-2 | . | TRBD2 | CASSVKTSGVTQETQYF | TGTGCCAGCAGCGTAAAGACTAGCGGGGTAACGCAAGAGACCCAGTACTTC
TRBJ1-1 | TRBV5-4 | . | . | CASNLDNRNTEAFF | TGTGCCAGCAACCTCGACAACCGGAACACTGAAGCTTTCTTT
TRBJ2-7 | TRBV12-3/TRBV12-4 | . | TRBD1 | CASSWDSYEQYF | TGTGCCAGCAGTTGGGACAGCTACGAGCAGTACTTC
TRBJ1-5 | TRBV28 | . | . | CASSFQLGGNQPQHF | TGTGCCAGCAGTTTTCAACTGGGAGGCAATCAGCCCCAGCATTTT
TRBJ1-4 | TRBV2 | few | . | CASSDPRDPTNEKLFF | TGTGCCAGCAGTGACCCCAGGGACCCAACTAATGAAAAACTGTTTTTT
TRBJ1-1 | TRBV5-1 | . | . | CASSLAEGHSNTEAFF | TGCGCCAGCAGCTTGGCCGAAGGACATTCGAACACTGAAGCTTTCTTT
TRBJ2-3 | TRBV3-1/TRBV3-2 | . | TRBD2 | CASSLQSGGLGDTQYF | TGTGCCAGCAGCCTACAAAGCGGGGGACTTGGGGATACGCAGTATTTT
TRBJ2-4 | TRBV28 | . | . | CASGKGGSKHHF | TGTGCCAGCGGTAAGGGAGGCAGTAAGCATCACTTC
TRBJ2-2 | TRBV19 | . | . | CASSPRQVTGELFF | TGTGCCAGTAGTCCCCGGCAGGTCACCGGGGAGCTGTTTTTT
TRBJ2-7 | TRBV10-2 | . | . | CASSGFGTVSSYEQYF | TGCGCCAGCAGTGGTTTCGGGACCGTCAGCTCCTACGAGCAGTACTTC
TRBJ1-6 | TRBV9 | . | . | CASSVGQVYSPLHF | TGTGCCAGCAGCGTAGGACAGGTCTATTCACCCCTCCACTTT
TRBJ1-1 | TRBV18 | once | . | CASSPPGQNTEAFF | TGTGCCAGCTCACCTCCAGGACAGAACACTGAAGCTTTCTTT
TRBJ1-1 | TRBV28 | . | . | CATLPAGYTEAFF | TGTGCCACCCTCCCAGCGGGGTACACTGAAGCTTTCTTT
TRBJ1-5 | TRBV27 | few | . | CASSLRGANQPQHF | TGTGCCAGCAGTTTAAGAGGGGCCAATCAGCCCCAGCATTTT
TRBJ1-2 | TRBV7-2 | . | . | CASTSTRPNYGYTF | TGTGCCAGCACCTCGACACGACCTAACTATGGCTACACCTTC
TRBJ1-2 | TRBV11-2 | . | TRBD1 | CASTPGQGGGYTF | TGTGCCAGCACCCCGGGACAGGGGGGTGGCTACACCTTC
TRBJ1-1 | TRBV12-3/TRBV12-4 | . | . | CASSQAVAGEAFF | TGTGCCAGCAGCCAAGCTGTTGCAGGTGAAGCTTTCTTT
TRBJ2-2 | TRBV19 | . | . | CASSILQNTGELFF | TGTGCCAGTAGTATCTTGCAGAACACCGGGGAGCTGTTTTTT
TRBJ2-2 | TRBV6-5 | . | . | CASSYSPTGNTGELFF | TGTGCCAGCAGTTACTCGCCGACGGGGAACACCGGGGAGCTGTTTTTT
TRBJ2-4 | TRBV24-1 | . | . | CATSDRDSKNIQYF | TGTGCCACCAGTGACAGGGACTCCAAAAACATTCAGTACTTC
TRBJ2-3 | TRBV7-6 | . | . | CASSLAGDPTDTQYF | TGTGCCAGCAGCCTAGCCGGGGACCCCACAGATACGCAGTATTTT
TRBJ2-7 | TRBV5-8 | . | . | CASSLSDSFGYEQYF | TGTGCCAGCAGCCTCTCCGACAGCTTCGGTTACGAGCAGTACTTC
TRBJ2-1 | TRBV6-2/TRBV6-3 | . | . | CASSSPGRNEQFF | TGTGCCAGCAGTTCACCCGGAAGAAATGAGCAGTTCTTC
TRBJ2-5 | TRBV4-1 | . | . | CASSQVGLKIQETQYF | TGCGCCAGCAGCCAAGTTGGGTTAAAAATACAAGAGACCCAGTACTTC
TRBJ2-7 | TRBV9 | . | TRBD2 | CASSVGLAGGPGEQYF | TGTGCCAGCAGCGTAGGTCTAGCGGGAGGGCCGGGTGAGCAGTACTTC
TRBJ2-1 | TRBV5-6 | once | . | CASSLAFESSYNEQFF | TGTGCCAGCAGCTTGGCGTTTGAGAGCTCCTACAATGAGCAGTTCTTC
TRBJ1-4 | TRBV5-1 | . | . | CASSLIGARVEKLFF | TGCGCCAGCAGCTTAATCGGGGCACGCGTAGAAAAACTGTTTTTT
TRBJ2-2 | TRBV6-5 | few | . | CASSPRRTGELFF | TGTGCCAGCAGTCCCCGGAGGACCGGGGAGCTGTTTTTT
TRBJ2-7 | TRBV28 | . | . | CASSTPGSSYEQYF | TGTGCCAGCAGCACCCCAGGGAGCTCCTACGAGCAGTACTTC
TRBJ2-3 | TRBV9 | . | . | CASSVGVQGTDTQYF | TGTGCCAGCAGCGTAGGGGTACAGGGCACAGATACGCAGTATTTT
TRBJ1-1 | TRBV6-5 | . | . | CASSRPTGEAFF | TGTGCCAGCAGCCGTCCTACAGGCGAAGCTTTCTTT
TRBJ1-2 | TRBV7-9 | . | TRBD1 | CASSFDREGGYTF | TGTGCCAGCAGCTTCGACAGGGAGGGAGGCTACACCTTC
TRBJ2-5 | TRBV5-1 | . | . | CASSPAANWGETQYF | TGCGCCAGCAGCCCGGCGGCCAACTGGGGAGAGACCCAGTACTTC
TRBJ2-7 | TRBV7-2 | . | TRBD2 | CASSPSGNIPYEQYF | TGTGCCAGCAGCCCGAGCGGGAACATCCCCTACGAGCAGTACTTC
TRBJ2-7 | TRBV11-2 | . | . | CASSTQVSFYEQYF | TGTGCCAGCAGCACACAGGTATCTTTTTACGAGCAGTACTTC
TRBJ2-5 | TRBV7-2 | . | . | CASSTRQVKGETQYF | TGTGCCAGCAGCACCCGACAGGTCAAAGGAGAGACCCAGTACTTC
TRBJ2-2 | TRBV19 | . | TRBD2 | CASSSGLAGVAQGELFF | TGTGCCAGTAGTTCGGGACTAGCGGGAGTCGCTCAGGGGGAGCTGTTTTTT
TRBJ1-3 | TRBV5-6 | . | . | CASNPWRVGNTIYF | TGTGCCAGCAACCCTTGGAGGGTTGGAAACACCATATATTTT
TRBJ2-3 | TRBV7-9 | . | . | CASSWGGGNTQYF | TGTGCCAGCAGCTGGGGAGGGGGCAATACGCAGTATTTT
TRBJ2-2 | TRBV19 | . | . | CASSLELQITGELFF | TGTGCCAGTAGTCTTGAGCTGCAAATCACCGGGGAGCTGTTTTTT
TRBJ2-5 | TRBV19 | . | TRBD1 | CASSIATGYQETQYF | TGTGCCAGTAGTATCGCGACAGGGTACCAAGAGACCCAGTACTTC
TRBJ1-1 | TRBV5-1 | once | . | CASSYQAGANTEAFF | TGCGCCAGCAGCTATCAGGCAGGGGCGAACACTGAAGCTTTCTTT
TRBJ1-5 | TRBV11-2 | . | . | CASSLDLNQPQHF | TGTGCCAGCAGCTTAGATCTCAATCAGCCCCAGCATTTT
TRBJ2-3 | TRBV7-7 | . | . | CASSPGVGDTQYF | TGTGCCAGCAGCCCCGGGGTTGGGGATACGCAGTATTTT
TRBJ2-3 | TRBV3-1/TRBV3-2 | once | TRBD2 | CASSQVGRLAGGDTQYF | TGTGCCAGCAGCCAAGTTGGCCGTCTAGCGGGGGGGGATACGCAGTATTTT
TRBJ1-5 | TRBV19 | . | TRBD1 | CASSIAQGARQPQHF | TGTGCCAGTAGTATCGCACAGGGGGCACGTCAGCCCCAGCATTTT
TRBJ1-4 | TRBV7-9 | few | TRBD1 | CASSLGTGANEKLFF | TGTGCCAGCAGCCTTGGGACAGGGGCTAATGAAAAACTGTTTTTT
TRBJ1-6 | TRBV14 | . | . | CASSHMSGYNNSPLHF | TGTGCCAGCAGCCATATGTCAGGGTATAATAATTCACCCCTCCACTTT